This TCR beta chain was sequenced for a study of human T cells and chemical hapten exposure. A note on this clonotype: The antigen is not known.

The time point here: healthy volunteer bleed at 6 weeks. The starting material, unfractionated whole blood, was used for total RNA extraction. Individual cDNA molecules in this library carried unique molecular identifiers. Authors' methods: 96,000 or so TCRs per sample was the median, with a range of about 20,000 to 750,000. MiXCR, applied by TCRdb to the RACE reads, yields one record per CDR3 protein. The V and J calls were not made by the authors but by TCRdb's processing. The table shows under 45,000 distinct CDR3 sequences, with roughly 5% occurring only once. The study, taken as a whole, reports: TCRs at high frequency, those above 1 in 1000, did not change with DPC sensitization.

The source material was whole blood. This sequence originates from a human donor in good health. Some clones in this sample may be carry-over from other donors' samples.

This chain's CDR3 is CASSPSGLGKAFF. The CDR3 DNA sequence: TGTGCCAGCAGTCCCTCGGGGCTCGGGAAAGCTTTCTTT. The gene calls are TRBV12-3 or TRBV12-4 and TRBJ1-1; TRBD1 is a possible D gene (5 bases). V lost 5 bases and J 9 bases, leaving 16 bases between the germline ends. This CDR3 region has 13 residues.